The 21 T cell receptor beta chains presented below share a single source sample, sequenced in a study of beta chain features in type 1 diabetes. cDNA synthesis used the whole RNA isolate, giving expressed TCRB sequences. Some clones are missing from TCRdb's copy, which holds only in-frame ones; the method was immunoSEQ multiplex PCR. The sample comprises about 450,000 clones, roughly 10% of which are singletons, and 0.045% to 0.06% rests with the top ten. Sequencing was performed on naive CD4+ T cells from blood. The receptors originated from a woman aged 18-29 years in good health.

The CDR3 here is CASSLGAGSPNEQFF. CDR3 DNA: TGTGCCAGCAGCTTAGGGGCAGGCAGCCCCAATGAGCAGTTCTTC. The gene calls are TRBV7-2 and TRBJ2-1; no definite D call. The germline V gene has CDR1 SGHTA and CDR2 FQGNSA. Trimming took 1 base from V and 6 from J, leaving 13 bases between them. There are 15 residues in the CDR3.

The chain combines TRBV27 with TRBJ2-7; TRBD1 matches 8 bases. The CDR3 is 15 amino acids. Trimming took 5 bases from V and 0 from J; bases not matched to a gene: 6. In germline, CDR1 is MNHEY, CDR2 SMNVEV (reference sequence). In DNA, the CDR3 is TGTGCCAGCAGTGCGACAGGGGCGAGCTCCTACGAGCAGTACGTC. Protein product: CASSATGASSYEQYV.

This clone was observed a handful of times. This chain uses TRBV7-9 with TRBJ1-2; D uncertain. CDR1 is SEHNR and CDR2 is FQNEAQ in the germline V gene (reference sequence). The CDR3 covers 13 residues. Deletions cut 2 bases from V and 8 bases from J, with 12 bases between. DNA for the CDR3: TGTGCCAGCAGCTTACGGGCAGAGGGAGGCTACACCTTC. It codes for CASSLRAEGGYTF.

The CDR3 here is CASQPRGNTEAFF. The CDR3 bases are TGCGCCAGCCAACCCAGGGGGAACACTGAAGCTTTCTTT. The gene calls are TRBV5-1 and TRBJ1-1; tentative D call: TRBD1 (6 bases). The CDR3 loop spans 13 amino acids. Germline lookup yields CDR1 SGHRS and CDR2 YFSETQ. Between the trimmed V and J ends, which lost 7 bases and 1 base, there was a span of 11 bases.

DNA of the CDR3: TGTGCCAGCAGCTTTGCAGGGGCTTATAATTCACCCCTCCACTTT. As protein: CASSFAGAYNSPLHF. The chain is built from TRBV5-6 and TRBJ1-6, with D possibly matching TRBD1 (6 bases). The CDR3 runs 15 residues. Germline CDR1 is SGHDT and CDR2 is YYEEEE. Between the trimmed V and J ends, which lost 2 bases and 4 bases, there was a span of 10 bases.

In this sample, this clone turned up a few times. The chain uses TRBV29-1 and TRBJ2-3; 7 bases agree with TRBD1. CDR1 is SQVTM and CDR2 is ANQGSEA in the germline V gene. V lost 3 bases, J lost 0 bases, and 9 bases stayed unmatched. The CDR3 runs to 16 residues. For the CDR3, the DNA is TGCAGCGTTGATTGGACAGGACAGGTTAGCACAGATACGCAGTATTTT. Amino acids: CSVDWTGQVSTDTQYF.

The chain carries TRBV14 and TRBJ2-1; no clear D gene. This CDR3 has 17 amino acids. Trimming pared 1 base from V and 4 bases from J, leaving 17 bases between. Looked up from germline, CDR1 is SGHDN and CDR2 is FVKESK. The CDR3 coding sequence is TGTGCCAGCAGCCAAGCACCTCTGAAAAAGCTATACAATGAGCAGTTCTTC. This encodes CASSQAPLKKLYNEQFF.

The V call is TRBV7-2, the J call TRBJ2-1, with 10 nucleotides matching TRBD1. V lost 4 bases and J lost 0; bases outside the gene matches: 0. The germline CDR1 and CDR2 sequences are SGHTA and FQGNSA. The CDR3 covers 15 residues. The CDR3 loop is CASSWTGGSYNEQFF. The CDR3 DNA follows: TGTGCCAGCAGCTGGACAGGGGGCTCCTACAATGAGCAGTTCTTC.

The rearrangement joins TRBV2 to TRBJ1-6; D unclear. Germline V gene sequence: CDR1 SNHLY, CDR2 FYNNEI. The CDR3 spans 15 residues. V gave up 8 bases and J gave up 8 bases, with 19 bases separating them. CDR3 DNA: TGTGCCAGCTCTCCGGGCGGCGTATTTTATTCACCCCTCCACTTT. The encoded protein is CASSPGGVFYSPLHF.

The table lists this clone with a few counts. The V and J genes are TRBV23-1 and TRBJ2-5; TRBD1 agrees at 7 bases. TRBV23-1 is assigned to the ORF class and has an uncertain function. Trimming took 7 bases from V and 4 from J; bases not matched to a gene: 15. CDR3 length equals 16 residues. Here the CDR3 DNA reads TGCGCCAGCACCCTAGGGGCAGGGGGAGAGCGAGAGACCCAGTACTTC. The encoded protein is CASTLGAGGERETQYF.

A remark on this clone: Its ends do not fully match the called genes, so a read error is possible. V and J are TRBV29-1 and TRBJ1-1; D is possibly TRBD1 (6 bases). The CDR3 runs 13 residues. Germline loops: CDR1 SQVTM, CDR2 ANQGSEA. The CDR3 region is CSVETGLNAEAFF. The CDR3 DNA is TGCAGCGTTGAGACAGGCCTGAACGCTGAAGCTTTCTTT.

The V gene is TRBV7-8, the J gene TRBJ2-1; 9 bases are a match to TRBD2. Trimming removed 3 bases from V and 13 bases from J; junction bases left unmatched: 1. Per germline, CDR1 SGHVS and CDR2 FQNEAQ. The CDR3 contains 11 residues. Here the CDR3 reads CASSFSGRQFF. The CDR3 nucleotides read TGTGCCAGCAGCTTTAGCGGGAGACAGTTCTTC. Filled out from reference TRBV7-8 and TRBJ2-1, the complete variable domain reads GAGVSQSPRYKVAKRGQDVALRCDPISGHVSLFWYQQALGQGPEFLTYFQNEAQLDKSGLPSDRFFAERPEGSVSTLKIQRTQQEDSAVYLCASSFSGRQFFGPGTRLTVL.

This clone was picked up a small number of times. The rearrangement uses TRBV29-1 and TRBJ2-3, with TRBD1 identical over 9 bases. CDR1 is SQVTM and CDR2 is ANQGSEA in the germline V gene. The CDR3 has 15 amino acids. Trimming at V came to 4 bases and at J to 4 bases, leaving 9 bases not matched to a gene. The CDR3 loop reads CSVVRQGDSSDTQYF. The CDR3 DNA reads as TGCAGCGTTGTTAGACAGGGGGATTCGTCAGATACGCAGTATTTT.

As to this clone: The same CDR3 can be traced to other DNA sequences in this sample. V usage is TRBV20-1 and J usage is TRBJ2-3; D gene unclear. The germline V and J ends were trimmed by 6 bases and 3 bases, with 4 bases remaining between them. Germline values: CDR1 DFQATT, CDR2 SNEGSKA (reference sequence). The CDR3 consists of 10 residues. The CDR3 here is CSAPTDTQYF. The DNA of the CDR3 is TGCAGTGCCCCGACAGATACGCAGTATTTT.

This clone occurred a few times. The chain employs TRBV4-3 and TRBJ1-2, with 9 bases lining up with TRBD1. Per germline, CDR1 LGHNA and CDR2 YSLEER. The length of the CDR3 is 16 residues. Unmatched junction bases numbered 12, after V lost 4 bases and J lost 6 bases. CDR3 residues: CASSLDRGIFLDGYTF. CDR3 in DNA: TGCGCCAGCAGCCTCGACAGGGGGATTTTCCTGGATGGCTACACCTTC.

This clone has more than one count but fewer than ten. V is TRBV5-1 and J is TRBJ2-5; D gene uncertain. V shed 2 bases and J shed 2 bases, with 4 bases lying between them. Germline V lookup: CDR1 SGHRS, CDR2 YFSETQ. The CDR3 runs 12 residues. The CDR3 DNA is TGCGCCAGCAGCTTTTCTCAAGAGACCCAGTACTTC. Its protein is CASSFSQETQYF.

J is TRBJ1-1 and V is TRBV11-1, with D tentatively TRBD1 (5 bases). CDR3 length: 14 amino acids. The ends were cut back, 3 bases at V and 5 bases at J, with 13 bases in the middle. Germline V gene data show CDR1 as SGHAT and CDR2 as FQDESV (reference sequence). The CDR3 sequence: CASSFGRVATEAFF. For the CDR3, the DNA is TGTGCCAGCAGCTTCGGCAGGGTGGCTACTGAAGCTTTCTTT.

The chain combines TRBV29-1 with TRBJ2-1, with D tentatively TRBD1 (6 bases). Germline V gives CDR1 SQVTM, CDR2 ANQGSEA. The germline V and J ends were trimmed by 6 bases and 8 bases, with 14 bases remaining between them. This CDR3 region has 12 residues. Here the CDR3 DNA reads TGCAGCGTGCACAGGGTGGGGGATGAGCAGTTCTTC. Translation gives CSVHRVGDEQFF.

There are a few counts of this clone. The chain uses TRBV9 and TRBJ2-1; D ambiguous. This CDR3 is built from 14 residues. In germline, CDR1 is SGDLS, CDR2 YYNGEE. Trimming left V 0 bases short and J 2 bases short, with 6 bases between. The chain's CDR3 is CASSVASAYNEQFF. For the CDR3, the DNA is TGTGCCAGCAGCGTAGCCTCGGCCTACAATGAGCAGTTCTTC.

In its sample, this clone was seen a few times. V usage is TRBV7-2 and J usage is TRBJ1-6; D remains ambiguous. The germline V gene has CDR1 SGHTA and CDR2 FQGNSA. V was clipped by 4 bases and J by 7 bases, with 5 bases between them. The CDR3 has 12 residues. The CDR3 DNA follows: TGTGCCAGCAGCTCCGAGAATTCACCCCTCCACTTT. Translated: CASSSENSPLHF.

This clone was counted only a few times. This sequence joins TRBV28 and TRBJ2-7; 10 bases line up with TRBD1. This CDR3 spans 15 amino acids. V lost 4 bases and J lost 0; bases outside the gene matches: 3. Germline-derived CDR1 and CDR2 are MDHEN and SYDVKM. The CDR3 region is CASSSRQGASYEQYV. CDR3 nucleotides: TGTGCCAGCAGTTCCCGACAGGGGGCCTCCTACGAGCAGTACGTC.